These 21 T cell receptor beta chains originate from one sample sequenced in a study of T cell repertoires and HLA-DP antigens. Sequenced by immunoSEQ multiplex PCR; TCRdb stores in-frame clones only, minus some. The table shows about 73,000 clones, with around three quarters occurring only once. The antigens for these receptors are not known. Sequenced: CD4+ T cells from PBMCs. These receptor sequences come from a man between 60 and 75 years old in good health and CMV-seronegative.

This clone rates as medium-sized. The chain carries TRBV7-2 and TRBJ2-1; D gene unclear. The CDR3 sequence is 14 residues long. Germline CDR1 is SGHTA and CDR2 is FQGNSA. Trimming shortened V by 2 bases and J by 9 bases, and 14 bases separated the two germline ends. The CDR3 region is CASSLIGPSSEQFF. The CDR3 DNA sequence: TGTGCCAGCAGCTTAATTGGCCCTTCTTCTGAGCAGTTCTTC.

This sequence joins TRBV29-1 and TRBJ2-7; D is ambiguous. The germline V gene encodes CDR1 SQVTM and CDR2 ANQGSEA. Between the trimmed V and J ends, which lost 2 bases and 6 bases, there was a span of 8 bases. CDR3 length: 11 amino acids. The CDR3 DNA reads as TGCAGCGTTGAAAGAGAGGCCGAGCAGTACTTC. Translating gives CSVEREAEQYF.

The chain carries TRBV6-5 and TRBJ2-5; TRBD1 aligns across 11 bases. V shed 5 bases and J 1 base; nucleotides not matched to a gene: 3. This CDR3 region has 15 residues. Per the germline V gene, CDR1 is MNHEY and CDR2 is SVGAGI. The CDR3 coding sequence is TGTGCCAGCAGTCGGGACAGGGGGTTCCAAGAGACCCAGTACTTC. It encodes CASSRDRGFQETQYF.

The V call is TRBV10-2, the J call TRBJ1-4; D remains ambiguous. The V gene lost 8 bases and the J gene lost 2 bases, with 9 bases spanning the gap. This CDR3 region has 13 residues. CDR1 is WSHSY and CDR2 is SAAADI in the germline V gene. For the CDR3, the DNA is TGCGCCAGCCGATTCTCGACTAATGAAAAACTGTTTTTT. It codes for CASRFSTNEKLFF.

The rearrangement links TRBV27 to TRBJ1-2; 7 bases line up with TRBD1. The CDR3 totals 16 residues. The trim removed 6 bases at V and 3 bases at J, leaving 13 bases unmatched. The germline CDR1 and CDR2 sequences are MNHEY and SMNVEV (reference sequence). In DNA, the CDR3 is TGTGCCAGCAGCCCACTCACGGACAGGCTCGACTATGGCTACACCTTC. Its translation is CASSPLTDRLDYGYTF.

This clone is medium-sized. CDR3 sequence: CASSLDPAQREAFF. In DNA, the CDR3 is TGCGCCAGCAGCTTGGATCCAGCCCAGAGGGAAGCTTTCTTT. This chain links TRBV5-1 with TRBJ1-1; D not certain. V gave up 0 bases and J gave up 8 bases, with 14 bases separating them. Germline values: CDR1 SGHRS, CDR2 YFSETQ. The CDR3 length is 14 residues.

This clone has just a few counts. This sequence joins TRBV19 and TRBJ2-3, with 10 bases lining up with TRBD1. Germline CDR1 and CDR2: LNHDA and SQIVND (reference sequence). This CDR3 contains 18 residues. The J segment lost 2 bases and the V segment lost 3 bases, leaving 11 bases of the junction unmatched. The CDR3 is CASSIPLGGTGDTDTQYF. CDR3 DNA: TGTGCCAGTAGTATTCCCCTCGGCGGGACAGGGGACACAGATACGCAGTATTTT. Complete variable domain (other parts from reference TRBV19 and TRBJ2-3): DGGITQSPKYLFRKEGQNVTLSCEQNLNHDAMYWYRQDPGQGLRLIYYSQIVNDFQKGDIAEGYSVSREKKESFPLTVTSAQKNPTAFYLCASSIPLGGTGDTDTQYFGPGTRLTVL.

This chain uses TRBV4-1 with TRBJ2-2; 10 positions match TRBD2. V lost 0 bases and J lost 3; bases outside the gene matches: 4. This CDR3 comprises 17 residues. Germline V gene data show CDR1 as MGHRA and CDR2 as YSYEKL. The CDR3 DNA reads TGCGCCAGCAGCCAAGAACCAGCGGGAGGGGACACCGGGGAGCTGTTTTTT. It codes for CASSQEPAGGDTGELFF.

V usage is TRBV5-1 and J usage is TRBJ2-3; D may be TRBD1 (7 bases). Trimming took off 4 bases at V and 7 bases at J, with 16 bases between the two ends. Germline V gene sequence: CDR1 SGHRS, CDR2 YFSETQ. The CDR3 consists of 14 residues. Here the CDR3 DNA reads TGCGCCAGCAGCATAGACAGGGCGGGGAATACGCAGTATTTT. Translated, it gives CASSIDRAGNTQYF.

This clone was observed a single time. The chain uses TRBV18 and TRBJ1-5; D is perhaps TRBD1 (5 bases). CDR1 and CDR2 from the germline V gene are KGHSH and LQKENI. The V end was cut by 4 bases, the J end by 4 bases, with 14 bases between. The CDR3 runs to 15 residues. As DNA, the CDR3 is TGTGCCAGCTCACTAGGAGAGGCAGGGAATCAGCCCCAGCATTTT. This codes for CASSLGEAGNQPQHF.

The chain employs TRBV7-9 and TRBJ2-2; 10 nucleotides agree with TRBD1. The CDR3 contains 18 residues. From germline, CDR1 is SEHNR and CDR2 FQNEAQ (reference sequence). V was pared by 5 bases and J by 1 base, with 10 bases of the junction left unmatched. CDR3 residues: CASSLRQGAYRNTGELFF. The CDR3 DNA is TGTGCCAGCAGCCTTAGACAGGGGGCGTATAGGAACACCGGGGAGCTGTTTTTT.

This rearrangement joins TRBV11-3 to TRBJ2-3, with no clear D. The CDR3 contains 13 residues. V was pared by 2 bases and J by 6 bases, with 9 bases between. Germline V gives CDR1 SGHNT, CDR2 YENEEA. The CDR3 DNA sequence: TGTGCCAGCAGCTTATCTCCCTCGGATACGCAGTATTTT. Residues: CASSLSPSDTQYF.

The rearrangement links TRBV30 to TRBJ1-2; tentative D call: TRBD1 (5 bases). CDR1 and CDR2 (germline): GTSNPN, SVGIG (reference sequence). The CDR3 has 15 residues. V shed 4 bases and J shed 0 bases, with 15 bases lying between them. CDR3 sequence (DNA): TGTGCCTGGACTCCGGGGACTGCCACTAACTATGGCTACACCTTC. Translation: CAWTPGTATNYGYTF.

This chain links TRBV14 with TRBJ1-1, with D hard to call. CDR1 and CDR2 from the germline V gene are SGHDN and FVKESK. V lost 6 bases and J 3 bases, leaving 11 bases between the germline ends. The CDR3 covers 13 residues. CDR3 region: CASSYGIYTEAFF. CDR3 bases: TGTGCCAGCAGTTATGGAATCTACACTGAAGCTTTCTTT.

The chain links TRBV30 to TRBJ2-1; D might be TRBD2 (7 bases). This CDR3 contains 13 residues. Trimming cost V 3 bases and J 6 bases, with 12 bases left between them. Germline V gene data show CDR1 as GTSNPN and CDR2 as SVGIG (reference sequence). The DNA of the CDR3 is TGTGCCTGGAGCAGGGGACTAAGCAATGAGCAGTTCTTC. It encodes CAWSRGLSNEQFF.

The rearrangement uses TRBV7-2 and TRBJ1-6; no reliable D call. The CDR3 contains 15 residues. Germline loops: CDR1 SGHTA, CDR2 FQGNSA. Trimming shortened V by 1 base and J by 8 bases, and 12 bases separated the two germline ends. CDR3 sequence reads: CASSLGGVSDSPLHF. CDR3 nucleotides: TGTGCCAGCAGCTTAGGTGGGGTTTCGGATTCACCCCTCCACTTT.

This clone has just a few counts. The CDR3, as DNA: TGTGCCAGCAGTTTGGTGCTAGCGGCCGACAATGAGCAGTTCTTC. This translates into CASSLVLAADNEQFF. This sequence joins TRBV27 and TRBJ2-1; 7 bases are shared with TRBD2. J gave up 5 bases and V 3 bases, and 7 bases lay outside the gene matches. The CDR3 is made up of 15 amino acids. Looked up from germline, CDR1 is MNHEY and CDR2 is SMNVEV (reference sequence).

V gene TRBV18 combines with J gene TRBJ1-5; TRBD1 aligns across 9 bases. This CDR3 contains 14 residues. V shed 6 bases and J 5 bases; nucleotides not matched to a gene: 5. Germline assignment: CDR1 KGHSH and CDR2 LQKENI. The CDR3: CASSPTGGDQPQHF. The CDR3 region has the DNA TGTGCCAGCTCTCCCACAGGGGGCGATCAGCCCCAGCATTTT.

The rearrangement joins TRBV27 to TRBJ2-2, with TRBD2 matching 11 bases. The CDR3 covers 19 residues. Germline CDR1 and CDR2: MNHEY and SMNVEV (reference sequence). J was trimmed by 0 bases and V by 8 bases; bases with no gene match: 14. The CDR3 sequence: CASQRPGLAASANTGELFF. CDR3 DNA sequence: TGTGCCAGCCAACGCCCGGGACTAGCGGCGTCCGCGAACACCGGGGAGCTGTTTTTT.

The CDR3 sequence is CASSQDSLREQYF. Here the CDR3 DNA reads TGTGCCAGCAGCCAAGACTCGCTCCGGGAGCAGTACTTC. The chain recombines TRBV4-2 with TRBJ2-7; D not certain. V gave up 0 bases and J gave up 7 bases, with 10 bases separating them. From germline, CDR1 is LGHNA and CDR2 YNFKEQ. The CDR3 is 13 amino acids.

The chain links TRBV5-1 to TRBJ1-2, with 8 bases identical to TRBD1. CDR1 and CDR2 (germline): SGHRS, YFSETQ. With V trimmed by 7 bases and J by 4 bases, 6 bases remained unmatched. The CDR3 is 13 amino acids. As DNA, the CDR3 is TGCGCCAGCGGCACAGGGGGACTCTATGGCTACACCTTC. Protein sequence: CASGTGGLYGYTF.